The 6 T cell receptor beta chains given below trace back to one sample, sequenced in a study of blood T cell repertoires in COVID-19 (dated by TCRdb to about 2020). Libraries were prepared through the immunoSEQ multiplex PCR assay. TCRdb obtained this table from immuneACCESS and retained in-frame rearrangements with V and J assigned. These tables miss some clones; where compared with another copy, unresolved V genes account for less than half of the shortfall, and the remainder is unexplained. The table for this sample lists 200,000 to 300,000 clones; 84% of them were counted only once. The ten top clones hold 4.2% of the sample. The sample was peripheral blood. These receptors were obtained from a man aged 60 to 69 with acute or convalescent COVID-19.

This rearrangement joins TRBV19 to TRBJ2-7; TRBD2 aligns across 7 bases. This CDR3 is 14 amino acids long. Germline CDR1 and CDR2: LNHDA and SQIVND (reference sequence). Trimming cost V 1 base and J 5 bases; bases outside gene matches: 5. CDR3 region: CASSIASGRDEQYF. CDR3 nucleotides: TGTGCCAGTAGTATAGCATCAGGGAGGGACGAGCAGTACTTC. The complete variable domain, with remaining parts taken from reference TRBV19 and TRBJ2-7, reads DGGITQSPKYLFRKEGQNVTLSCEQNLNHDAMYWYRQDPGQGLRLIYYSQIVNDFQKGDIAEGYSVSREKKESFPLTVTSAQKNPTAFYLCASSIASGRDEQYFGPGTRLTVT.

This clone was seen more than once but under ten times. This chain links TRBV27 with TRBJ1-2, with a possible D match to TRBD1 (5 bases). This CDR3 is built from 15 residues. V lost 6 bases and J lost 0, with 14 bases in between. Germline V gives CDR1 MNHEY, CDR2 SMNVEV (reference sequence). CDR3 coding DNA: TGTGCCAGCAGCTCCCGGGGGGGACCTAACTATGGCTACACCTTC. Translated: CASSSRGGPNYGYTF.

The chain joins TRBV7-2 to TRBJ2-1; 9 bases line up with TRBD2. Germline V CDR1 and CDR2: SGHTA, FQGNSA. The CDR3 is 16 amino acids. Unmatched junction bases numbered 6, after V lost 4 bases and J lost 2 bases. The CDR3 region has the DNA TGTGCCAGCAGCTCCCTAGCGGGGAACACCTACAATGAGCAGTTCTTC. It codes for CASSSLAGNTYNEQFF.

The gene calls are TRBV18 and TRBJ2-7, with 13 bases matching TRBD2. The CDR3 has 16 residues. The trim removed 2 bases at V and 0 bases at J, leaving 1 base unmatched. Germline assignment: CDR1 KGHSH and CDR2 LQKENI. CDR3 coding DNA: TGTGCCAGCTCACCAGGGACTAGCGGGGTCTCCTACGAGCAGTACTTC. This sequence encodes CASSPGTSGVSYEQYF.

This chain links TRBV27 with TRBJ2-2; D uncertain. Germline lookup yields CDR1 MNHEY and CDR2 SMNVEV (reference sequence). Trimming left V 6 bases short and J 0 bases short, with 8 bases between. This CDR3 contains 14 residues. CDR3 sequence: CASRHNSNTGELFF. The CDR3 DNA is TGTGCCAGCAGACATAATTCGAACACCGGGGAGCTGTTTTTT.

The chain has TRBV4-3 and TRBJ2-2, with a possible D match to TRBD2 (6 bases). The ends were cut back, 4 bases at V and 0 bases at J, with 9 bases in the middle. The CDR3 totals 15 residues. Germline lookup yields CDR1 LGHNA and CDR2 YSLEER. The CDR3 loop reads CASSRGGANTGELFF. In DNA, the CDR3 is TGCGCCAGCAGCCGAGGAGGGGCGAACACCGGGGAGCTGTTTTTT.